This T cell receptor beta chain was observed in a study of identical twins. General observations from the study: Carriage of fewer insertions was seen in abundant cord blood beta clonotypes, whereas memory repertoires showed none.

Remarks on this clonotype: What it binds is not known.

The V gene's germline CDR1 is SEHNR and CDR2 FQNEAQ (reference sequence). This CDR3 has 14 amino acids. With 3 bases clipped from V and 3 bases from J, the junction kept 5 bases outside the gene matches. Carrying unique molecular identifiers, the cDNA also gained a universal primer site through template switching. TCRdb itself ran the 5' RACE reads through MiXCR, one entry per CDR3 protein. The sample includes roughly 230,000 distinct CDR3 sequences, roughly 8.7% seen only once; the top ten take around 3%. The same sample was also used in a study of yellow fever vaccine responses in identical twins.

The sequence was obtained from a woman between 18 and 29 years old in good health. This chain connects TRBV7-9 to TRBJ2-7; 7 bases fit TRBD1. The sample comprised CD8+ T cells sorted from blood. The CDR3 loop is CASSFDREDYEQYF. For the CDR3, the DNA is TGTGCCAGCAGCTTTGACAGGGAAGACTACGAGCAGTACTTC.